A selection of T cell receptor beta chains follows, all from one sample in a study of cytomegalovirus exposure and HLA in healthy donors. TCRdb's table, derived via immunoSEQ multiplex PCR, lists solely in-frame clones and lacks some. The sample lists around 130,000 clones, under 85% occurring once. The source material was PBMCs. The source is a man aged 30 to 45 in good health and CMV-seronegative. The CDR3 runs from the conserved cysteine through the conserved F or W. Fields, in order: CDR3 DNA, CDR3 protein, J gene, D gene, CDR3 length, V gene, clone size. D genes are given only for firm matches. Only some rows state a clone size, as once, few, many or a class for expanded clones.

TGCAGTGCTACCATAGCGGGAGAGCAGTACTTC CSATIAGEQYF TRBJ2-7 TRBD2 11 TRBV20-1 .
TGTGCCAGCAGTTTATGGGCAGGAAACTACGAGCAGTACTTC CASSLWAGNYEQYF TRBJ2-7 . 14 TRBV28 .
TGCGCCAGCAAATCCCGGGCCGCCTCGACAGGGGACAATTCACCCCACCACTTT CASKSRAASTGDNSPHHF TRBJ1-6 TRBD1 18 TRBV5-1 .
TGCGCCAGCAGCCAAGATTTCCCCAGCTCCTACAATGAGCAGTTCTTC CASSQDFPSSYNEQFF TRBJ2-1 . 16 TRBV4-3 .
TGTGCCAGCAGCTTCCTCCTAGCGGGGACCGGGGGGGAGCAGTATTTT CASSFLLAGTGGEQYF TRBJ2-3 TRBD2 16 TRBV7-2 .
TGCGCCAGCAGCCAAACCGGGACAGGGGACACTGAAGCTTTCTTT CASSQTGTGDTEAFF TRBJ1-1 TRBD1 15 TRBV4-3 .
TGTGCCAGCTCACCCTACAGGGGAGTAGGTCGGACTGAAGCTTTCTTT CASSPYRGVGRTEAFF TRBJ1-1 TRBD1 16 TRBV18 .
TGCGCCAGCAGCCCCACTAGCGGGGGGGCCGGGGAGCTGTTTTTT CASSPTSGGAGELFF TRBJ2-2 TRBD2 15 TRBV4-3 many
TGTGCCAGCAGCTCCGTCGCCGGGGAGCTGTTTTTT CASSSVAGELFF TRBJ2-2 . 12 TRBV7-2 .
TGTGCCAGTAGTAACGAGCGGGGGCTTGAACAGCCCCGGCATTTT CASSNERGLEQPRHF TRBJ1-5 . 15 TRBV19 once
TGTGCCAGCAGCCGACTAGCGGGAGAGGTTTACGAGCAGTACTTC CASSRLAGEVYEQYF TRBJ2-7 TRBD2 15 TRBV4-2 .
TGTGCCAGCAGTCCTAGGTGGGGACAAAGGGGCGGGCAGTACTTC CASSPRWGQRGGQYF TRBJ2-7 . 15 TRBV25-1 .
TGTGCCATCGGCCAACAGGGAAACACCATATATTTT CAIGQQGNTIYF TRBJ1-3 . 12 TRBV10-3 once
TGTGCCAGCTCCAGGGATGGACAGGGCGAGTCACCCCTCCACTTT CASSRDGQGESPLHF TRBJ1-6 TRBD1 15 TRBV18 .
TGTGCTAGCAGCTTTCGACTTCACAATGAGCAGTTCTTC CASSFRLHNEQFF TRBJ2-1 . 13 TRBV7-7 .
TGTGCCAGCAGCTTAGTGCTCCAGACTGATGGCTACACCTTC CASSLVLQTDGYTF TRBJ1-2 . 14 TRBV7-2 .
TGTGCCAGCAGCCCGCTGACTAGCGGGAGTTACGAGCAGTACTTC CASSPLTSGSYEQYF TRBJ2-7 TRBD2 15 TRBV5-5 .
TGTGCCAGCAGCCAAGATGGGACTAGCGCCTACAATGAGCAGTTCTTC CASSQDGTSAYNEQFF TRBJ2-1 TRBD2 16 TRBV4-2 .
TGTGCCAGCAGCAGACAGATCCTCTATGGCTACACCTTC CASSRQILYGYTF TRBJ1-2 . 13 TRBV28 .
TGTGCCAGCAGTCATACCTCAGGGGGGAGCTACACCTTC CASSHTSGGSYTF TRBJ1-2 TRBD1 13 TRBV25-1 .
TGTGCCAGTGCGGTGGGGGCCCCCACAGATACGCAGTATTTT CASAVGAPTDTQYF TRBJ2-3 . 14 TRBV19 .
TGTGCCAGCAGCCAAGTACAGGGGGCCGGTCAGCCCCAGCATTTT CASSQVQGAGQPQHF TRBJ1-5 TRBD1 15 TRBV4-2 .
TGTGCCAGCAGTTTTAACAGGGGAGCTGGTTATGGCTACACCTTC CASSFNRGAGYGYTF TRBJ1-2 TRBD1 15 TRBV27 few
TGTGCCAGCAGCATGGACAGAACCTACGAGCAGTACTTC CASSMDRTYEQYF TRBJ2-7 . 13 TRBV5-5 .
TGTGCCACCAGCAGGTCCTTAGCGGGTTGGGCCACAGATACGCAGTATTTT CATSRSLAGWATDTQYF TRBJ2-3 TRBD2 17 TRBV15 .
TGTGCCATCAGTGAGGCGGGACTAGCGGGGGGGCTGCGAGAGACCCAGTACTTC CAISEAGLAGGLRETQYF TRBJ2-5 TRBD2 18 TRBV10-3 .